The clone carrying this T cell receptor (beta chain) has ten or more counts. This CDR3 has 17 amino acids. Germline CDR1 and CDR2: LNHDA and SQIVND (reference sequence). With V trimmed by 2 bases and J by 0 bases, 4 bases remained unmatched. This sample is drawn from a study of early T cells in non-severe SARS-CoV-2 infection. TCRdb fed the 5' RACE reads into MiXCR, producing one record per CDR3 protein. The sample lists about 50,000 distinct CDR3 sequences, about 5.3% occurring once. The sequencing used whole blood, collected at baseline. The rearrangement joins TRBV19 to TRBJ2-1, with TRBD2 matching 10 bases. This receptor was taken from an adult who was a healthcare worker with PCR-confirmed SARS-CoV-2 infection or an uninfected control (not recorded which). CDR3 in amino acids: CASSISSGRASYNEQFF. The CDR3 DNA follows: TGTGCCAGTAGTATATCAAGCGGGAGGGCCTCCTACAATGAGCAGTTCTTC.